This TCR beta chain was captured in a study of T cell changes during pregnancy in multiple sclerosis. Sequencing used immunoSEQ multiplex PCR; TCRdb keeps in-frame clones, though not all of them. The sample lists tens of thousands of clones; 80% to 95% were seen once. The CDR3 sequence is 14 residues long. The J segment lost 6 bases and the V segment lost 7 bases, leaving 11 bases of the junction unmatched. The germline CDR1 and CDR2 sequences are LNHDA and SQIVND (reference sequence). The chain couples TRBV19 to TRBJ1-2, with TRBD1 matching over 7 bases. The receptor comes from a female donor in good health, enrolled as a control in a pregnancy study. This material consisted of peripheral blood, taken in the second trimester of pregnancy. CDR3 DNA sequence: TGTGCCAGTACGACAGGGCCGTCCTCGAATGGCTACACCTTC. It is translated as CASTTGPSSNGYTF.